Described below is a single T cell receptor beta chain sequence and its context. Extracted RNA was reverse transcribed, and the resulting cDNA served as sequencing template. Here immunoSEQ multiplex PCR was the method, and the copy in TCRdb shows in-frame clones only, minus some. The sample holds about 140,000 clones; roughly 86% are singletons and the top ten take about 12%. From germline, CDR1 is SGHRS and CDR2 YFSETQ. This CDR3 has 16 amino acids. V was clipped by 1 base and J by 0 bases, with 12 bases between them. These data originate in a study of CD8+ T cells in alopecia areata. Treatment reported: oral pan-JAK inhibitor, 5-10 mg twice daily.

The chain employs TRBV5-1 and TRBJ2-3; D not resolved. Material: CD8+ T cells sorted from blood, obtained at week 4, from a patient treated with tofacitinib. The TCR was taken from a human donor with alopecia areata. CDR3 amino acids: CASSLYGRPSTDTQYF. The CDR3 coding sequence is TGCGCCAGCAGCTTGTATGGCAGACCTAGCACAGATACGCAGTATTTT.